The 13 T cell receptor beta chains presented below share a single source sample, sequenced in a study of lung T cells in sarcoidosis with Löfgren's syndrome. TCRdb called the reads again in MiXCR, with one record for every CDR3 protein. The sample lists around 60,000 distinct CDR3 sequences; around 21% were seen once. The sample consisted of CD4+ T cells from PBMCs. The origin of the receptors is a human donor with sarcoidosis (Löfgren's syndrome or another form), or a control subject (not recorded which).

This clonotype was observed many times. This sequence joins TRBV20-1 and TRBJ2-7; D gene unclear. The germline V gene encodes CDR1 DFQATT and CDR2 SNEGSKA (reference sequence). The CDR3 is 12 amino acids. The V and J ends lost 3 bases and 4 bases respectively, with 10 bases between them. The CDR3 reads CSARADIYEQYF. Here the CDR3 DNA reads TGCAGTGCTAGGGCTGATATATACGAGCAGTACTTC.

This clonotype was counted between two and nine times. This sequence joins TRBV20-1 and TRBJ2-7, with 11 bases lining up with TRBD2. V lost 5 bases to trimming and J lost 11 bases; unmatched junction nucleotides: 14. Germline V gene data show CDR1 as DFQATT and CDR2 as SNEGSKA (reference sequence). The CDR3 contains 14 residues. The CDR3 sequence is CSAQRGTSGGPKYV. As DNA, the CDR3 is TGCAGTGCTCAGAGAGGAACTAGCGGGGGTCCCAAGTACGTC.

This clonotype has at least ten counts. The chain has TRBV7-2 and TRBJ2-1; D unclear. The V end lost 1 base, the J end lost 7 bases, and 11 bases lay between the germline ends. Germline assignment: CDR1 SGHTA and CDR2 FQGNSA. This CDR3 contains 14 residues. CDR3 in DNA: TGTGCCAGCAGCTTAGGACCCTTACGGAATGAGCAGTTCTTC. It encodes CASSLGPLRNEQFF.

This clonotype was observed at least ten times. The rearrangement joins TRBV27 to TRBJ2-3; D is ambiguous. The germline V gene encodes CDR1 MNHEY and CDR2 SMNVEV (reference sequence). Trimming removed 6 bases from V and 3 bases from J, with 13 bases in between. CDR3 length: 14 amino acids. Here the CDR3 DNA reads TGTGCCAGCAGCTTGGCTTATGGTACAGATACGCAGTATTTT. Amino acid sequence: CASSLAYGTDTQYF.

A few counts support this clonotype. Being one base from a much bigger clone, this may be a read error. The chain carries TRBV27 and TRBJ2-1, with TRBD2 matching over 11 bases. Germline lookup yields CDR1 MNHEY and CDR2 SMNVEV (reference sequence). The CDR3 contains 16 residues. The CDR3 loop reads CVSSLVAGGLQNEQFF. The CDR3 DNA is TGTGTCAGCAGTTTAGTAGCGGGGGGGCTTCAGAATGAGCAGTTCTTC.

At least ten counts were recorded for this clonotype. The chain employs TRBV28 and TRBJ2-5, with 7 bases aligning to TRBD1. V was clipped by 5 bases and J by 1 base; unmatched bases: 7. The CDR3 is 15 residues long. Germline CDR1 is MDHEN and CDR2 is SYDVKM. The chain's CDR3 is CASSTRTGAQETQYF. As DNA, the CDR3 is TGTGCCAGCAGTACCCGGACAGGAGCCCAAGAGACCCAGTACTTC.

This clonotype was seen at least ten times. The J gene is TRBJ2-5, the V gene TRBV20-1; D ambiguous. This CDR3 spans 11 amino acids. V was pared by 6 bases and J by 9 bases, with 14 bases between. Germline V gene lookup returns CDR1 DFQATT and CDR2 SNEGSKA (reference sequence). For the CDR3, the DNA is TGCAGTGCGATATTGTTGCCGGCCCAGTACTTC. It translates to CSAILLPAQYF.

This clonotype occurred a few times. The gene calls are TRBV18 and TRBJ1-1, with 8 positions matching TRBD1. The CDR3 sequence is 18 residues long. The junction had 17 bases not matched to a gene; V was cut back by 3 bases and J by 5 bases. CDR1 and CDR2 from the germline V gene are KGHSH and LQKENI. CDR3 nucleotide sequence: TGTGCCAGCTCACCCCTACTACCTCGGGCAGGGGGCGGGACTGAAGCTTTCTTT. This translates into CASSPLLPRAGGGTEAFF.

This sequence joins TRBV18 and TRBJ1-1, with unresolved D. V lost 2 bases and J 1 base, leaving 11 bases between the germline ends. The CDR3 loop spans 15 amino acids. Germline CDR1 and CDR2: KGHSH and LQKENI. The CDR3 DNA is TGTGCCAGCTCACCAGGAAGGTTGGGGAACACTGAAGCTTTCTTT. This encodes CASSPGRLGNTEAFF.

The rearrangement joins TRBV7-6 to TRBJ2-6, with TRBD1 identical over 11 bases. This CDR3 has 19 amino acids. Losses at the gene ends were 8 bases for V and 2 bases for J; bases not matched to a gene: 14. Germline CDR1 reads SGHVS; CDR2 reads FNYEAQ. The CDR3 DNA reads TGTGCCAGCGGCACTACCCCCGGGACAGGGGGTACTGGGGCCAACGTCCTGACTTTC. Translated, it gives CASGTTPGTGGTGANVLTF.

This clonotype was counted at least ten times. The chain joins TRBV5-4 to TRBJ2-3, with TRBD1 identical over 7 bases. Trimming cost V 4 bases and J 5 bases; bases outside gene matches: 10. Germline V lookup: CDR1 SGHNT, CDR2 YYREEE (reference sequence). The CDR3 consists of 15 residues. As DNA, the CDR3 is TGTGCCAGCAGCCCATCGACAGGGTCGAAAGATACGCAGTATTTT. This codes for CASSPSTGSKDTQYF. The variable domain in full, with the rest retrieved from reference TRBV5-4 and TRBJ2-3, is ETGVTQSPTHLIKTRGQQVTLRCSSQSGHNTVSWYQQALGQGPQFIFQYYREEENGRGNFPPRFSGLQFPNYSSELNVNALELDDSALYLCASSPSTGSKDTQYFGPGTRLTVL.

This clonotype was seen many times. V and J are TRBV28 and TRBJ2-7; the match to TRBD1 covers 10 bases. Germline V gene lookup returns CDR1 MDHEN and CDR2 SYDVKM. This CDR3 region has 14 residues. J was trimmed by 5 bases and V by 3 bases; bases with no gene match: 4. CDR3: CASSFRQGANEQYF. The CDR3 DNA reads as TGTGCCAGCAGTTTTCGACAGGGGGCTAACGAGCAGTACTTC. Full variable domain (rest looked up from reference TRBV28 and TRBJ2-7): DVKVTQSSRYLVKRTGEKVFLECVQDMDHENMFWYRQDPGLGLRLIYFSYDVKMKEKGDIPEGYSVSREKKERFSLILESASTNQTSMYLCASSFRQGANEQYFGPGTRLTVT.

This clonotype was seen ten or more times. CDR3 sequence reads: CASSLQGGSYEQYV. The CDR3 region has the DNA TGTGCCAGCAGTCTCCAGGGGGGCTCCTACGAGCAGTACGTC. This chain joins TRBV28 and TRBJ2-7, with a weak D call TRBD1 (7 bases). Between the trimmed V and J ends, which lost 5 bases and 0 bases, there was a span of 11 bases. Germline CDR1 is MDHEN and CDR2 is SYDVKM. The length of the CDR3 is 14 residues.